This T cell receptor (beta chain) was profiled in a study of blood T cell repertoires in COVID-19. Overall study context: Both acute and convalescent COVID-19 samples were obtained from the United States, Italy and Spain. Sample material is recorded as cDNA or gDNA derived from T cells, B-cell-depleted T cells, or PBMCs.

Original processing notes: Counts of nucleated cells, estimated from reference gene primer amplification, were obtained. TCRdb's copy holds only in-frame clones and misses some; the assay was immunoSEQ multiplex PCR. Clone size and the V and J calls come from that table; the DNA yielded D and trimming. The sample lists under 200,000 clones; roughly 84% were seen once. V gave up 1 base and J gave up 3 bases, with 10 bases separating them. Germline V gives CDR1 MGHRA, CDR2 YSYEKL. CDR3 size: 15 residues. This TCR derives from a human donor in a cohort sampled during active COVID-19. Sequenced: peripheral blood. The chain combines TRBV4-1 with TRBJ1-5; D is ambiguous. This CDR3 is CASSQGGSNNQPQHF. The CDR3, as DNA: TGCGCCAGCAGCCAAGGAGGGTCCAACAATCAGCCCCAGCATTTT.